This T cell receptor (beta chain) was sequenced in a study of blood T cells in healthy people across ages. About the study: The template switching approach captured approximately one barcoded beta molecule for every two T cells. Study-level findings and limits: Conclusively comparing naive with antigen-experienced cells was impossible with unsorted PBMCs.

This clonotype appeared a few times. Its antigen is unknown. Each sample gave at least 6 million isolated PBMCs. Germline V CDR1 and CDR2: MGHRA, YSYEKL. This CDR3 comprises 15 residues. With V trimmed by 7 bases and J by 4 bases, 9 bases remained unmatched. Through a sample-barcoded 5' primer and a J-beta primer mix, a second PCR was run for roughly 6 to 12 cycles. Each CDR3 protein is one row after TCRdb ran MiXCR on the 5' RACE reads. In the table there are roughly 2 million distinct CDR3 sequences, roughly 49% of which are singletons. This chain joins TRBV4-1 and TRBJ2-1, with TRBD2 matching 8 bases. The sequencing sample was made of blood. The source is a woman in her forties in good health. As DNA, the CDR3 is TGCGCCAGCACCCTAGCCCCGGGGGGGTACAATGAGCAGTTCTTC. Translated, it gives CASTLAPGGYNEQFF.